This TCR beta chain was found in a study of beta chain features in type 1 diabetes. As for the study in general: All samples combined gave roughly 100 million sorted cells for examination.

What was sequenced were expressed TCRB transcripts, since all of the isolated RNA had been reverse transcribed. Libraries were prepared by immunoSEQ multiplex PCR; TCRdb keeps only in-frame clonotypes and omits some of them. The table records 200,000 to 250,000 clones, approximately 10% of them present only once. A remark on this clone: Its cognate antigen is unknown.

The CDR3 totals 13 residues. CDR1 and CDR2 (germline): SGDLS, YYNGEE. V lost 0 bases and J lost 6, with 7 bases in between. The single heparinised draw taken from each donor contained roughly 100 mL of blood on average. Study-wide results and caveats: The question left open here concerned HLA type influencing TCRB rearrangement. VDJ junctions in type 1 diabetes patients carried more deletions and fewer insertions.

The clonotype originates from a man between 18 and 29 years old in good health. The rearrangement links TRBV9 to TRBJ2-1; D gene unclear. Sequencing input: central memory CD4+ T cells from blood. Written as DNA, the CDR3 is TGTGCCAGCAGCGTAGCTACAGTCAATGAGCAGTTCTTC. This gives the protein CASSVATVNEQFF.